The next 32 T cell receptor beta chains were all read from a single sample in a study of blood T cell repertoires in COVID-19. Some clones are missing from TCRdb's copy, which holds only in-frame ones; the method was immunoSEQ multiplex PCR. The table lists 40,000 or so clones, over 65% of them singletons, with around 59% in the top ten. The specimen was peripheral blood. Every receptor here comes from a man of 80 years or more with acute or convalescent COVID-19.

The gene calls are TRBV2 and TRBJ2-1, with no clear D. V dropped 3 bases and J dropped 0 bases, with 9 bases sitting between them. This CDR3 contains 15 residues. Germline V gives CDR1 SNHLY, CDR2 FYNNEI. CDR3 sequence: CASSEGSGSYNEQFF. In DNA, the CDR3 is TGTGCCAGCAGTGAGGGCAGTGGCTCCTACAATGAGCAGTTCTTC.

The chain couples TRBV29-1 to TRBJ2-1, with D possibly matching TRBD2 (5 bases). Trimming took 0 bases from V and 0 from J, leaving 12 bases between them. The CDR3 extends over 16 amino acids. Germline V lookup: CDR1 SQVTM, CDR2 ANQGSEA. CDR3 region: CSVEDVIGSSYNEQFF. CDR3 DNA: TGCAGCGTTGAAGATGTTATAGGGAGCTCCTACAATGAGCAGTTCTTC.

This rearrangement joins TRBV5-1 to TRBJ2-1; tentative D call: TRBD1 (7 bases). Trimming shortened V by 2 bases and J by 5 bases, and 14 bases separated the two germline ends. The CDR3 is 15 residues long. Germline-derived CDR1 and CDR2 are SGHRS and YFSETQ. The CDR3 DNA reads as TGCGCCAGCAGCTTCAGGGGGGACTCGAACAATGAGCAGTTCTTC. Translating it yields CASSFRGDSNNEQFF.

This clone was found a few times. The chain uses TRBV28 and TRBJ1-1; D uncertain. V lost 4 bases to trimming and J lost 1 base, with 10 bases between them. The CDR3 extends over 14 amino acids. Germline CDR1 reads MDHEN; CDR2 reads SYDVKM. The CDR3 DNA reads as TGTGCCAGCAGTTACCGACGGGGGAACACTGAAGCTTTCTTT. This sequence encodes CASSYRRGNTEAFF.

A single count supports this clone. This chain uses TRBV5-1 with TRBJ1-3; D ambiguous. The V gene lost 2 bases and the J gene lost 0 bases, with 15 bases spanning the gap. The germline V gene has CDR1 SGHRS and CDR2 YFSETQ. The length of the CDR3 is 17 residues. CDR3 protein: CASSFFPGSNSGNTIYF. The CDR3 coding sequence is TGCGCCAGCAGCTTTTTTCCGGGTTCTAACTCTGGAAACACCATATATTTT.

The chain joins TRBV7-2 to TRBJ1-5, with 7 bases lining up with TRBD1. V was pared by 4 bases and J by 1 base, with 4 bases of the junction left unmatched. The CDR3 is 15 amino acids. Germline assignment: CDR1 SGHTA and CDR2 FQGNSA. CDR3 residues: CASSSQGVSNQPQHF. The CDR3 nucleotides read TGTGCCAGCAGCTCCCAGGGGGTGAGCAATCAGCCCCAGCATTTT. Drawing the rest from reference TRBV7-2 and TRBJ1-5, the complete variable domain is GAGVSQSPSNKVTEKGKDVELRCDPISGHTALYWYRQSLGQGLEFLIYFQGNSAPDKSGLPSDRFSAERTGGSVSTLTIQRTQQEDSAVYLCASSSQGVSNQPQHFGDGTRLSIL.

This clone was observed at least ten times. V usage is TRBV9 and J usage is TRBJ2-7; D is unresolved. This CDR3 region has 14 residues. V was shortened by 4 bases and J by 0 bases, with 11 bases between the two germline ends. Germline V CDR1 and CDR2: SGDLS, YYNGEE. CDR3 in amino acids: CASSLRDSSYEQYF. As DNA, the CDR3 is TGTGCCAGCAGCCTTCGTGATAGCTCCTACGAGCAGTACTTC.

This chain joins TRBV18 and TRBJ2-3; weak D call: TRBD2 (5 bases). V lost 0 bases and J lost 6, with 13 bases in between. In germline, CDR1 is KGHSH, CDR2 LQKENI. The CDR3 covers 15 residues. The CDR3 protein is CASSPPLGRGDTQYF. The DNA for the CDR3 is TGTGCCAGCTCACCACCCCTTGGAAGAGGGGATACGCAGTATTTT.

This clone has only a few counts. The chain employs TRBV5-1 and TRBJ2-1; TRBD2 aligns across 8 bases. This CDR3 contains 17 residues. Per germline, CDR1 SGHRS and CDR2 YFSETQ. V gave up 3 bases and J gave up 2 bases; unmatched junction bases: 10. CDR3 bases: TGCGCCAGCAGCTCAGAGCCGGGACTAGGAGCCTACAATGAGCAGTTCTTC. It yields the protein CASSSEPGLGAYNEQFF.

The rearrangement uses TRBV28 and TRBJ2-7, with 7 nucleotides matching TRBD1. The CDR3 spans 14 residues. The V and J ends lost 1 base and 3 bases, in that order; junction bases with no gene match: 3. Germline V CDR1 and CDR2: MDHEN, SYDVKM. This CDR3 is CASSLSGDSYEQYF. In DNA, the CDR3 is TGTGCCAGCAGTTTATCCGGGGACAGCTACGAGCAGTACTTC.

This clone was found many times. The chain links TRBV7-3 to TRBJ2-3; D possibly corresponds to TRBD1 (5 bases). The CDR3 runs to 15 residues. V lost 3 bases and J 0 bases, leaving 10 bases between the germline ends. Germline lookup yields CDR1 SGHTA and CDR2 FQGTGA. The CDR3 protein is CASSLGRSSTDTQYF. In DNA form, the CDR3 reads TGTGCCAGCAGCTTGGGGCGTTCTAGCACAGATACGCAGTATTTT.

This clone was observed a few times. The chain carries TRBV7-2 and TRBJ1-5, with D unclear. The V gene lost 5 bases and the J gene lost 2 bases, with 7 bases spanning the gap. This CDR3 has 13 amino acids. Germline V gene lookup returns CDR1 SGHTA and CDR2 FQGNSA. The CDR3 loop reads CASSPAGNQPQHF. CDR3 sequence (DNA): TGTGCCAGCAGCCCCGCAGGCAATCAGCCCCAGCATTTT.

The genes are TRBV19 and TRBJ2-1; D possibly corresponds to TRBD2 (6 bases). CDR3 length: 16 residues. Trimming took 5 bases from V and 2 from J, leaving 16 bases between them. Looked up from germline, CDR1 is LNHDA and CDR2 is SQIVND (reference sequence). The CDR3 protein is CASSDHGGGAYNEQFF. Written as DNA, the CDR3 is TGTGCCAGTAGTGATCATGGGGGAGGCGCCTACAATGAGCAGTTCTTC.

For the CDR3, the DNA is TGTGCCAGCAGCTTAGGAGGGTCACGCCTGGAAAAACTGTTTTTT. Translation: CASSLGGSRLEKLFF. The chain employs TRBV7-6 and TRBJ1-4; no clear D gene. V lost 1 base and J lost 8, with 14 bases in between. The CDR3 runs to 15 residues. Germline values: CDR1 SGHVS, CDR2 FNYEAQ. Using reference TRBV7-6 and TRBJ1-4 for the parts outside the CDR3, the full variable domain is GAGVSQSPRYKVTKRGQDVALRCDPISGHVSLYWYRQALGQGPEFLTYFNYEAQQDKSGLPNDRFSAERPEGSISTLTIQRTEQRDSAMYRCASSLGGSRLEKLFFGSGTQLSVL.

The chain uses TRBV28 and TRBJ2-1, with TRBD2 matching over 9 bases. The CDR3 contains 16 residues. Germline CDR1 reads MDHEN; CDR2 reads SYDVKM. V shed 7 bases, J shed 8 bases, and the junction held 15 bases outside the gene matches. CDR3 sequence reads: CASIGGRVAGAHEQFF. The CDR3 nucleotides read TGTGCCAGCATTGGGGGGCGAGTAGCGGGAGCCCATGAGCAGTTCTTC.

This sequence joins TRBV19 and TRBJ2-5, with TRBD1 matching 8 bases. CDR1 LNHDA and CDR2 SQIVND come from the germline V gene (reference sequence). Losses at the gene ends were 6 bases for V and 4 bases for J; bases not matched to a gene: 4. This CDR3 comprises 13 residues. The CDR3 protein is CASRKDRGETQYF. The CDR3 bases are TGTGCCAGTAGAAAAGACAGGGGAGAGACCCAGTACTTC.

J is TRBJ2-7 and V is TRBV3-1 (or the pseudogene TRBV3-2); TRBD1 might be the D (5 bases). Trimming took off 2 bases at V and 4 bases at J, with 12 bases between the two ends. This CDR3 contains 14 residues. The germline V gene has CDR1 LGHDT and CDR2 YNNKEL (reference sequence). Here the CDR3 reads CASSQRRASYEQYF. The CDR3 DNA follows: TGTGCCAGCAGCCAACGCAGGGCATCTTACGAGCAGTACTTC.

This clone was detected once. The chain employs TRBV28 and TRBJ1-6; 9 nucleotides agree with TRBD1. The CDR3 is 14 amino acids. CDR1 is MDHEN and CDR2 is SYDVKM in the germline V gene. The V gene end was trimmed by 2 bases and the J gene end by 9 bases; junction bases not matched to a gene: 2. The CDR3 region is CASSLTGQGSPLHF. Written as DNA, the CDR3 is TGTGCCAGCAGTTTAACGGGACAGGGTTCACCCCTCCACTTT.

The CDR3 DNA sequence: TGTGCCACCAGTGACTCATACTCCGTCAGCGGTGAGCAGTTCTTC. Translation: CATSDSYSVSGEQFF. V and J are TRBV24-1 and TRBJ2-1, with a possible D match to TRBD2 (5 bases). Germline assignment: CDR1 KGHDR and CDR2 SFDVKD. Trimming took 4 bases from V and 9 from J, leaving 18 bases between them. This CDR3 comprises 15 residues.

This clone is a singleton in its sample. The CDR3 region has the DNA TGTGCCAGCAGTTACGACAGCTCCTATGGCTACACCTTC. Translated: CASSYDSSYGYTF. The chain is built from TRBV6-5 and TRBJ1-2; D is perhaps TRBD1 (5 bases). The CDR3 sequence is 13 residues long. The germline gives CDR1 MNHEY, CDR2 SVGAGI. V shed 2 bases and J shed 4 bases, with 8 bases lying between them.

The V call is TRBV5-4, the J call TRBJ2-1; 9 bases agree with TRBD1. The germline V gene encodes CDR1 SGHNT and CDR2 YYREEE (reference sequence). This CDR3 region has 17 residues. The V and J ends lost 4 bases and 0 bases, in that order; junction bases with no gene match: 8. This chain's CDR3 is CASSPTGGISSYNEQFF. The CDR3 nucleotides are TGTGCCAGCAGCCCGACAGGGGGGATTAGCTCCTACAATGAGCAGTTCTTC.

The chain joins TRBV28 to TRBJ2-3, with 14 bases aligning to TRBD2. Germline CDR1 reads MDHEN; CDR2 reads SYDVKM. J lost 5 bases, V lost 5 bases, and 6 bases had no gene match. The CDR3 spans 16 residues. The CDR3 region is CASSKPGLAGVDTQYF. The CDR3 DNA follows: TGTGCCAGCAGTAAACCGGGACTAGCGGGAGTAGATACGCAGTATTTT.

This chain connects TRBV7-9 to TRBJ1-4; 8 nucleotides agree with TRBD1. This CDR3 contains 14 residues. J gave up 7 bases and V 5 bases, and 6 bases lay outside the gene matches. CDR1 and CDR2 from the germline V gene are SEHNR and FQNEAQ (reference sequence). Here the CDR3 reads CASSPGQGSEKLFF. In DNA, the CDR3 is TGTGCCAGCAGCCCCGGACAGGGTAGTGAAAAACTGTTTTTT. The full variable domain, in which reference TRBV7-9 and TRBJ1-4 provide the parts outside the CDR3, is DTGVSQNPRHKITKRGQNVTFRCDPISEHNRLYWYRQTLGQGPEFLTYFQNEAQLEKSRLLSDRFSAERPKGSFSTLEIQRTEQGDSAMYLCASSPGQGSEKLFFGSGTQLSVL.

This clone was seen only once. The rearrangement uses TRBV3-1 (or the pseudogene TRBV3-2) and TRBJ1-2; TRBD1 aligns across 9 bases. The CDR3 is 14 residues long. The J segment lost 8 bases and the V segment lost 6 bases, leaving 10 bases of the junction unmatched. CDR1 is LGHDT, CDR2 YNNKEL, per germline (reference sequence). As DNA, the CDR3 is TGTGCCAGCAGGCCTGCGGACAGGGGAGGAGGCTACACCTTC. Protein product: CASRPADRGGGYTF.

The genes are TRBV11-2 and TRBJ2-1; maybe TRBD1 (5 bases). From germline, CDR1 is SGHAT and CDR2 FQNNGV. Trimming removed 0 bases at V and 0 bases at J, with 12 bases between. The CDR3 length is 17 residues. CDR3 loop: CASSLEGLQSSYNEQFF. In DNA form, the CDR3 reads TGTGCCAGCAGCTTAGAGGGGCTTCAGAGCTCCTACAATGAGCAGTTCTTC.

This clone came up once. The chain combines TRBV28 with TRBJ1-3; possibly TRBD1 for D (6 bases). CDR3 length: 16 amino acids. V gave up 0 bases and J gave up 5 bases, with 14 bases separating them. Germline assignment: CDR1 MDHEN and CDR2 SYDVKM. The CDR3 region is CASSLWGGPSRNTIYF. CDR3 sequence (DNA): TGTGCCAGCAGTTTATGGGGGGGGCCATCCCGAAACACCATATATTTT.

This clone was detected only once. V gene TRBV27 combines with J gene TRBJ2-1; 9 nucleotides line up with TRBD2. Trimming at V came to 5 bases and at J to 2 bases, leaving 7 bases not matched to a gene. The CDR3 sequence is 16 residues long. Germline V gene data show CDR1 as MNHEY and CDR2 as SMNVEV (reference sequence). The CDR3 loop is CASSPWTSDTYNEQFF. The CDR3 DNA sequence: TGTGCCAGCAGTCCCTGGACTAGCGATACCTACAATGAGCAGTTCTTC.

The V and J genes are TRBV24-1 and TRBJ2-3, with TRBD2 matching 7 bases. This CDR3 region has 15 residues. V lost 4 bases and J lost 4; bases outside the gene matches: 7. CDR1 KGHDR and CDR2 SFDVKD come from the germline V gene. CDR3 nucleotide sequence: TGTGCCACCAGTGACCAGGACGGGGGGTCAGATACGCAGTATTTT. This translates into CATSDQDGGSDTQYF.

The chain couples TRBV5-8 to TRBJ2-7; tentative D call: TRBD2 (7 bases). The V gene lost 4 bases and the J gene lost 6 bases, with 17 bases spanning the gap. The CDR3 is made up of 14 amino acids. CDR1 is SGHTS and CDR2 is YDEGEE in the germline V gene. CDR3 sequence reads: CASSTYLRGREQYF. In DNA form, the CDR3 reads TGTGCCAGCAGCACATACTTGCGGGGGCGCGAGCAGTACTTC. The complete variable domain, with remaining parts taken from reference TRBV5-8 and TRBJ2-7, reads EAGVTQSPTHLIKTRGQQATLRCSPISGHTSVYWYQQALGLGLQFLLWYDEGEERNRGNFPPRFSGRQFPNYSSELNVNALELEDSALYLCASSTYLRGREQYFGPGTRLTVT.

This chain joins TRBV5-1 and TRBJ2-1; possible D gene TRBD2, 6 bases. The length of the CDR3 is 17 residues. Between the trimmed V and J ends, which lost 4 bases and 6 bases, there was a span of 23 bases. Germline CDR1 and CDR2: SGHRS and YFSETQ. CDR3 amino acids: CASSLIPGLVGSNEQFF. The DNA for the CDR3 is TGCGCCAGCAGCCTGATACCGGGACTGGTGGGGTCCAATGAGCAGTTCTTC.

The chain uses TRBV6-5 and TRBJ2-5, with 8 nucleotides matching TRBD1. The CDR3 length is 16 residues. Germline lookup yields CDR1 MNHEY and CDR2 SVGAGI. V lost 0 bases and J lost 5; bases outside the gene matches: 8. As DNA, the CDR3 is TGTGCCAGCAGTTACTCGAGGAGGACAGGGCGGGAGACCCAGTACTTC. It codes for CASSYSRRTGRETQYF.

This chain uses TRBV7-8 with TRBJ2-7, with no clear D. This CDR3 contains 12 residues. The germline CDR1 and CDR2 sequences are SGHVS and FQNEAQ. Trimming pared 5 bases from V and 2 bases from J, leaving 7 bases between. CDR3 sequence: CASSPQAYEQYF. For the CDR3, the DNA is TGTGCCAGCAGCCCCCAGGCCTACGAGCAGTACTTC.